The T cell receptor beta chain under discussion was sequenced for a study of blood T cell repertoires in COVID-19. For the study at large: Acute and convalescent COVID-19 specimens originated in the United States, Italy and Spain.

Sequencing used immunoSEQ multiplex PCR; TCRdb keeps in-frame clones, though not all of them. The profile shows 100,000 to 150,000 clones, roughly nine tenths of them singletons. It was during active infection that Seattle patients were enrolled and then longitudinally followed. Germline CDR1 and CDR2: LGHDT and YNNKEL (reference sequence). The CDR3 is 14 amino acids. V lost 5 bases, J lost 4 bases, and 14 bases lay in between. Sequences were obtained from peripheral blood. This rearrangement joins TRBV3-1 (or the pseudogene TRBV3-2) to TRBJ1-1; D remains ambiguous. The sequence derives from a man aged 45-60 years with COVID-19, enrolled during active disease. The CDR3, as DNA: TGTGCCAGCAGCGCCCGGACTGAAGGCACTGAAGCTTTCTTT. Protein: CASSARTEGTEAFF.